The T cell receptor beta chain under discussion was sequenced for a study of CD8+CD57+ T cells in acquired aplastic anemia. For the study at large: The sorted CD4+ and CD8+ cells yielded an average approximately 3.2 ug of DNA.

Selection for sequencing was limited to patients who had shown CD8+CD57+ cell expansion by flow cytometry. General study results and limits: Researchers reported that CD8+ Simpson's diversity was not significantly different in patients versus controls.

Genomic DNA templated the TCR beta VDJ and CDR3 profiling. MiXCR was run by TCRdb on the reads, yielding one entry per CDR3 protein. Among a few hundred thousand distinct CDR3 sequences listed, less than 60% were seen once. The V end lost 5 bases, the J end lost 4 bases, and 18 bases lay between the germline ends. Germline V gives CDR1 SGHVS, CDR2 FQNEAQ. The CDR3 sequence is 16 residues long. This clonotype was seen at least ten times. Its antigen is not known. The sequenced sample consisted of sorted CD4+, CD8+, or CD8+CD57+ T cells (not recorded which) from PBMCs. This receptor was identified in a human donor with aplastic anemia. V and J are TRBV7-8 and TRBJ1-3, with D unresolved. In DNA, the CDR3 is TGTGCCAGCAGCCCCAGGCGGCAGAAGATCGGAAACACCATATATTTT. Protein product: CASSPRRQKIGNTIYF.